This T cell receptor (beta chain) was identified during a study of blood T cell repertoires in COVID-19. Whole-study context: Sites in the United States, Italy and Spain provided acute and convalescent COVID-19 samples. PBMCs, B-cell-depleted T cells, or T cells were the source of the cDNA or gDNA that made up the material.

Trimming cost V 5 bases and J 3 bases; bases outside gene matches: 12. Germline-derived CDR1 and CDR2 are SGHVS and FQNEAQ. The length of the CDR3 is 18 residues. In the authors' methods: Using reference gene primer amplification, nucleated cell counts were estimated. Clones were read by immunoSEQ multiplex PCR, and TCRdb kept only the in-frame ones, dropping some. That table is the source of V, J and clone size, and D and trimming were worked out from the DNA. Counted here are roughly 73,000 clones, 75% to 90% occurring once; the ten biggest clones make up roughly 8.8%. The chain carries TRBV7-8 and TRBJ2-1; the match to TRBD1 covers 11 bases. This TCR was sampled from an older man with acute or convalescent COVID-19. Sequencing was performed on peripheral blood. This CDR3 is CASSRNYLDRGHYNEQFF. The CDR3 DNA follows: TGTGCCAGCAGCCGGAACTACTTGGACAGGGGGCACTACAATGAGCAGTTCTTC. The full variable domain, rest sourced from reference TRBV7-8 and TRBJ2-1, is GAGVSQSPRYKVAKRGQDVALRCDPISGHVSLFWYQQALGQGPEFLTYFQNEAQLDKSGLPSDRFFAERPEGSVSTLKIQRTQQEDSAVYLCASSRNYLDRGHYNEQFFGPGTRLTVL.